This T cell receptor (beta chain) comes out of a study of T cells in Graves' hyperthyroidism and ophthalmopathy (dated by TCRdb to the late 2010s). Looking at the study overall: Peripheral blood was collected at initial diagnosis, before any treatment. The paper describes TCR Vbeta CDR3 sequencing of 120 to 150 peripheral blood samples, made up of 43 ophthalmopathy patients, 70 to 75 hyperthyroidism patients and 17 progressor patients. The study also compared thyroid tissue and blood T-cell repertoires from more than five Graves' hyperthyroidism patients. The 95 to 100 discovery patients were divided at random into training and test sets in a 7:3 ratio. To identify distinguishing TCR V-J signatures, a discovery cohort of around 100 patients was used, comprising 43 with Graves' ophthalmopathy and 57 with stable Graves' hyperthyroidism. Whether ophthalmopathy could be predicted prospectively was tested in an independent validation cohort made up of approximately 19 hyperthyroidism patients plus 17 patients who later progressed to ophthalmopathy. After sampling, hyperthyroidism patients received methimazole starting at 30 mg daily, and ophthalmopathy patients received high-dose intravenous methylprednisolone.

Stable Graves' hyperthyroidism was defined as no progression to ophthalmopathy during 18 months of follow-up. The hyperthyroidism patients were between 18 and 65 years old and newly diagnosed, with a disease duration of less than 2 months. Any patient with an uncontrolled infection, another autoimmune disease, pregnancy or lactation was excluded. Clinical symptoms, serum thyroxine and TRAb, thyroid ultrasound, and orbital computed tomography formed the basis for the diagnoses. PBMCs were isolated from roughly 10 ml of fresh peripheral blood by Ficoll-Paque density gradient centrifugation. Trizol reagent was used to extract total RNA, and RNA quality was then checked on an Agilent 2100 Bioanalyzer. What the research found in general, with its limitations: Ophthalmopathy was separated from stable hyperthyroidism by a 13 V-J signature model, with around 90% sensitivity and about 81% specificity obtained in cross-validation and 80%/75% obtained in testing. Blood samples also contained most of the expanded thyroid clonotypes (frequency above 0.001), which suggests that blood repertoires may reflect thyroid immune responses. During validation, the model predicted progression to ophthalmopathy a median of around six months ahead of onset, with more than 55% sensitivity and roughly 72% specificity. Sample size was not statistically predetermined, and investigators were not blinded to group allocation.

This clonotype was counted a few times. The antigen this receptor binds is unknown. Base qualities are not at hand, and no much larger clone is one base apart. Amplification of TCR beta CDR3 regions was carried out from RNA transcripts. The first round of RT-PCR for the TCR CDR3 was performed with the HTBI primer set and the Qiagen OneStep RT-PCR kit. Libraries were constructed in a second round of multiplex PCR, after which size selection and purification were performed. Sequencing of the libraries was done on an Illumina HiSeq2000 using paired-end 100 bp reads. Turning to the authors' computational methods: Raw data were processed with SOAPnuke, discarding reads with adapters, uncalled bases, mean Phred below 15, or no exact constant-primer or identifier match. COPE v1.2.5 was used to merge the high-quality paired reads, and each unique nucleotide sequence was defined as a clonotype. Clonotypes were aligned to IMGT TRBV, TRBD and TRBJ reference segments using MiTCR v1.1. The analysis included only V-J combinations with a frequency above 0.0001, which together covered over 98% of the repertoires. The TCS score was defined as F50 (clonal expansion) divided by E x V (chaos), with BLOSUM62-based TCRdist calculated between CDR3 peptides within each V-J. Welch's t-statistics and random forest reduced some 510 V-J features to roughly 13, which were used in a naive Bayes classifier (R e1071). Clones were called with MiXCR by TCRdb after fastp trimmed the public reads at Q25, and only in-frame beta chains were retained. Identical CDR3 proteins give one entry, which carries the most common genes and DNA. TCRdb, not the authors, supplied the V and J calls. This sample comprises 550,000 to 650,000 distinct CDR3 sequences, 11% to 15% of them detected only once. Of the sample, about 15% falls within the top ten clones.

CDR1 MNHNS and CDR2 SASEGT are derived from the germline V gene. The CDR3 starts with the cysteine, ends with the phenylalanine, and has 18 residues. The CDR3 DNA has 54 bases and is translated from base 1. V is trimmed back by 5 bases and J by 5 bases, and the junction contains 11 bases that no gene match accounts for. Recombination linked TRBV6-1 to TRBJ2-2, and TRBD2 matches 13 of the central bases. The sequenced sample consisted of blood. The source is a woman aged 40 to 50 with Graves' hyperthyroidism. In nucleotides, the sequence is TGTGCCAGCAGTTTAAGGACTAGCGGGAGCCTGGGAACCGGGGAGCTGTTTTTT. Its product reads: CASSLRTSGSLGTGELFF.